The sequence of this T cell receptor beta chain was determined in a study of blood T cells in healthy people across ages (dated by TCRdb to the mid-2010s). Study-level background: In model experiments, roughly one uniquely barcoded TCR beta cDNA molecule per two T cells was captured by template switching. To avoid experimental bias, donors of different ages were distributed randomly across sequencing lanes. The donors were split into four age groups: young (average about 16 years), middle-aged (over 35), aged (more than 55) and long-lived (roughly 77). Two additional independent replicas of 1 million unique cDNA reads from the same blood draw were analyzed for two donors (one aged 18 to 29 and one aged 80 or older). Age-related changes in TCR beta repertoire diversity were measured in the study by deep sequencing normalized with unique cDNA molecular identifiers. Results the study describes overall, beyond this receptor: A strong correlation was found between observed TCR beta diversity and the percentage of naive T cells measured by flow cytometry. Bulk unsorted PBMC profiling prevented conclusive comparison of naive and antigen-experienced compartments. Donor CMV infection status was unknown, potentially confounding age-related changes in expanded clonotypes. Compared with the aged group, the long-lived group had more naive CD4+ T cells, fewer expanded clones and increased TCR diversity, suggesting age selection. Observed TCR beta diversity per million T cells fell roughly linearly with age, and a significant reduction was already apparent by age about 38. Total diversity estimates from one million sequenced T cells were considered lower bounds and underestimates.

Libraries were built with 5' RACE. The instrument was an Illumina HiSeq 2500. The second PCR ran for roughly 7 to 12 cycles and used a J-beta primer mix along with a sample-barcoded 5' primer. A template-switch 5' adaptor carrying 12 random nucleotides introduced a unique molecular identifier onto each TCR beta cDNA molecule. At least 2.5 million CDR3-containing paired-end reads were obtained from each sample. All of the RNA was converted into first-strand cDNA using the Mint cDNA synthesis kit, with a TRBC-specific oligonucleotide serving as the primer. Following uracil-DNA glycosylase treatment, a first 18-cycle PCR with universal primers M1SS and BC2_uni_R was performed on all cDNA. The original pipeline was this. For normalization, 1 million high-quality reads, each with a distinct molecular identifier, were randomly selected from each sample. Instead of being binned into consensus sequences, reads that shared molecular identifiers were thrown out. CDR3 identification, clonotype clustering and error correction used MiTCR with a Q25 quality threshold and the strictest error-elimination algorithm. A nonparametric unseen species model with Euler transformation was used to estimate a lower bound on total TCR beta diversity. The public reads were reprocessed in TCRdb via fastp at Q25 and MiXCR, keeping in-frame beta chains. Every entry covers one CDR3 protein and lists the most common genes and DNA from its rows. It is TCRdb's table, rather than the study itself, that gives the V and J calls and clone size. The sample table contains more than 650,000 distinct CDR3 sequences; only one count was recorded for 22% of them. The biggest ten clones account for 20% to 25% of the sample.

From the cysteine up to the phenylalanine, the CDR3 has a length of 15 residues. Only the CDR3 DNA is retained, 45 bases long and in frame from the first base. As encoded in the germline V gene (reference sequence), CDR1 is DFQATT while CDR2 is SNEGSKA. The V and J ends are trimmed by 6 bases and 0 bases, leaving 17 bases between them. The 39 donors, aged about 6 to 95 years, were systemically healthy Caucasian individuals from Russia. Each donor gave about 9.7 milliliters of peripheral blood, drawn into EDTA-treated Vacutainer tubes. PBMCs were isolated by Ficoll-Paque density-gradient centrifugation, with at least 6 million obtained per sample. Total RNA was extracted from PBMCs with Trizol reagent, with at least 6 micrograms obtained per sample. For every donor, an aliquot of PBMCs went through flow cytometry to measure the percentages of naive CD45RAhigh/CD27high T cells. This clonotype was detected ten times or more. What this receptor recognizes is not known. One base away there is no much larger clone; base qualities are not given.

Recombination linked TRBV20-1 to TRBJ2-5, and possibly TRBD1, on 6 matching bases. The sequencing input was blood. The TCR originated in a man between 70 and 80 years old in good health. The nucleotide sequence reads as follows: TGCAGTGCGAGGGGCGTAGGGGGAAACCAAGAGACCCAGTACTTC. Translated, it reads CSARGVGGNQETQYF.